This T cell receptor beta chain was recovered during a study of blood T cell repertoires in COVID-19. Study information: Sample material is recorded as cDNA or gDNA derived from T cells, B-cell-depleted T cells, or PBMCs.

CDR1 and CDR2 from the germline V gene are MNHEY and SVGEGT. The CDR3 runs 15 residues. Deletions cut 5 bases from V and 0 bases from J, with 12 bases between. Original handling: Reference gene primer amplification in the assay estimated nucleated cell counts. Clones were read by immunoSEQ multiplex PCR, and TCRdb kept only the in-frame ones, dropping some. V and J calls and clone size come straight from that table; D and trimming were deduced from the DNA. This table has over 150,000 clones, roughly four fifths appearing once. Allocation to cohorts depended on clinical history reported by the participants. Either two negative PCRs, clearance, or symptom resolution qualified Cohort 3 donors as recovered.

Specimen: PBMCs or T cells enriched from blood (not recorded which). J is TRBJ2-3 and V is TRBV6-2 or TRBV6-3, with a weak D call TRBD2 (5 bases). This sequence originates from a man aged 35 to 55 who had recovered from COVID-19. The CDR3 loop reads CASSRLATSTDTQYF. CDR3 in DNA: TGTGCCAGCAGTCGTCTAGCAACTAGCACAGATACGCAGTATTTT.